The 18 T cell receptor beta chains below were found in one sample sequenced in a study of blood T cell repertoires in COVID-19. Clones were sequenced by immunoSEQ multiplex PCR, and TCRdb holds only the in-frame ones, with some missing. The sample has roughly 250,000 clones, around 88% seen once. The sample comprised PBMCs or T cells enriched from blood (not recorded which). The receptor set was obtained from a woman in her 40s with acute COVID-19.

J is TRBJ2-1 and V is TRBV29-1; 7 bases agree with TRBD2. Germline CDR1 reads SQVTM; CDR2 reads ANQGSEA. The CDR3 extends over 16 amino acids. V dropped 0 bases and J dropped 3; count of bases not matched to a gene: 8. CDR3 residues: CSVEEHLAGVYNEQFF. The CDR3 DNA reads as TGCAGCGTTGAAGAGCACTTGGCGGGAGTCTACAATGAGCAGTTCTTC.

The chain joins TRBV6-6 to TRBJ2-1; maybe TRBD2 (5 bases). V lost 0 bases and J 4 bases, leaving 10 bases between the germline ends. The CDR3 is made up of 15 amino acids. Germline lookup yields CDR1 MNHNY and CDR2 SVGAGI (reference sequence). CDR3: CASSYSDGDYNEQFF. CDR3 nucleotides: TGTGCCAGCAGTTACTCAGACGGGGATTACAATGAGCAGTTCTTC.

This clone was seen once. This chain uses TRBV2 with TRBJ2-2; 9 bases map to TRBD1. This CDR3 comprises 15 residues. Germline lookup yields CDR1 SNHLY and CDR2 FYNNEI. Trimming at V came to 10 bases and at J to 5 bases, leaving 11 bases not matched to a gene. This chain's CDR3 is CATGGQGRGTGELFF. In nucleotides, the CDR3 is TGTGCCACGGGAGGACAGGGGCGGGGTACCGGGGAGCTGTTTTTT.

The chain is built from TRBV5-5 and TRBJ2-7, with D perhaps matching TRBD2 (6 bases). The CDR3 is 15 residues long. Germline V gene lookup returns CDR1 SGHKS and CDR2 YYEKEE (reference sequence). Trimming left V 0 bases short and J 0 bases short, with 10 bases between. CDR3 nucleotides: TGTGCCAGCAGCTTGGACTGGGAGGCCTCCTACGAGCAGTACTTC. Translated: CASSLDWEASYEQYF.

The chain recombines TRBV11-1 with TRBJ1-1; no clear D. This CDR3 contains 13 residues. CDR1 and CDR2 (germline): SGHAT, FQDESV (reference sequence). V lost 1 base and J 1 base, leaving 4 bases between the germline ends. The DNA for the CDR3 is TGTGCCAGCAGCTTAGACAGGAACACTGAAGCTTTCTTT. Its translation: CASSLDRNTEAFF. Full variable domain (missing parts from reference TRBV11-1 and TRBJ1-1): EAEVAQSPRYKITEKSQAVAFWCDPISGHATLYWYRQILGQGPELLVQFQDESVVDDSQLPKDRFSAERLKGVDSTLKIQPAELGDSAMYLCASSLDRNTEAFFGQGTRLTVV.

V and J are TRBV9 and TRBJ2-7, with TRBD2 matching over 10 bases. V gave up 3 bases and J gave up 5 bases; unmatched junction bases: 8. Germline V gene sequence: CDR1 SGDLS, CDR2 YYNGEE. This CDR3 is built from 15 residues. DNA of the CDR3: TGTGCCAGCAGCGACCCTAGCGGGAGCCCCGACGAGCAGTACTTC. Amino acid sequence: CASSDPSGSPDEQYF.

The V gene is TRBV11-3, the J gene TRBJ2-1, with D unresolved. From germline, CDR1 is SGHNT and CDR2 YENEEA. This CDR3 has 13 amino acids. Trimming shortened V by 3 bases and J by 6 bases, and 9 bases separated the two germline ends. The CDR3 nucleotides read TGTGCCAGCAGCTTTAGCCCAGCCAATGAGCAGTTCTTC. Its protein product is CASSFSPANEQFF.

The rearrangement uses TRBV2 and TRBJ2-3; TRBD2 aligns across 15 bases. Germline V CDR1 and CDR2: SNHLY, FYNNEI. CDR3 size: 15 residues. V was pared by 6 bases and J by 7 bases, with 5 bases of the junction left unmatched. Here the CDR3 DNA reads TGTGCCAGCAGCTGGACTAGCGGGAGGGCCCATACGCAGTATTTT. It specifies CASSWTSGRAHTQYF.

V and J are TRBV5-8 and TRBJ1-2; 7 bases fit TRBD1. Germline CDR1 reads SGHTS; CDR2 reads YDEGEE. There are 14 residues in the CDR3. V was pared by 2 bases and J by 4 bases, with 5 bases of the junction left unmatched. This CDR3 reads CASSFVGGGYGYTF. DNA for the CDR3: TGTGCCAGCAGCTTCGTAGGGGGCGGCTATGGCTACACCTTC.

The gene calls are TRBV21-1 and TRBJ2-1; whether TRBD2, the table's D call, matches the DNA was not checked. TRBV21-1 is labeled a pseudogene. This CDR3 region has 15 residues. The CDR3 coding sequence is TGTGCCAGCACACACTTAGCGGGAGGGCTCAATGAGCAGTTCTTC. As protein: CASTHLAGGLNEQFF.

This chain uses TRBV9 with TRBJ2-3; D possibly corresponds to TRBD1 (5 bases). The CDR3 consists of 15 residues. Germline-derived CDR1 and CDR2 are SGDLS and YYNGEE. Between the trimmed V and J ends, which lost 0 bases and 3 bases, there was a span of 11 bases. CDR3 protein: CASSVEGEWTDTQYF. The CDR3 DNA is TGTGCCAGCAGCGTAGAAGGGGAATGGACAGATACGCAGTATTTT. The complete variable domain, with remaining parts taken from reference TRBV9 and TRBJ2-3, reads DSGVTQTPKHLITATGQRVTLRCSPRSGDLSVYWYQQSLDQGLQFLIQYYNGEERAKGNILERFSAQQFPDLHSELNLSSLELGDSALYFCASSVEGEWTDTQYFGPGTRLTVL.

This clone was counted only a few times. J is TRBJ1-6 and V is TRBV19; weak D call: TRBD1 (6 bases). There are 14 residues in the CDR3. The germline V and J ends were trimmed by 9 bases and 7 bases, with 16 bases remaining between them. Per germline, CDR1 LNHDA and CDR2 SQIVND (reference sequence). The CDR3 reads CASGRQDGNSPLHF. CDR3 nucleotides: TGTGCCAGCGGAAGACAGGACGGAAATTCACCCCTCCACTTT.

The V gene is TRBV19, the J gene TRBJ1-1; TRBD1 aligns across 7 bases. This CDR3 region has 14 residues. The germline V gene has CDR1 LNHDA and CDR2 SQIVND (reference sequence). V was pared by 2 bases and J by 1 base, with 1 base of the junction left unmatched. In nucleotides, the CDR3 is TGTGCCAGTAGTATAACAGGGGCGAACACTGAAGCTTTCTTT. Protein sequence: CASSITGANTEAFF.

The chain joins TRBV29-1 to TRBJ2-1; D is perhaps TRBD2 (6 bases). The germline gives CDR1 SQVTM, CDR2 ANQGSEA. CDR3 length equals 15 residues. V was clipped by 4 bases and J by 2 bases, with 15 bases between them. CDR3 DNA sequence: TGCAGCGTTGGTGCGGGGAGCTCGACCTACAATGAGCAGTTCTTC. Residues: CSVGAGSSTYNEQFF.

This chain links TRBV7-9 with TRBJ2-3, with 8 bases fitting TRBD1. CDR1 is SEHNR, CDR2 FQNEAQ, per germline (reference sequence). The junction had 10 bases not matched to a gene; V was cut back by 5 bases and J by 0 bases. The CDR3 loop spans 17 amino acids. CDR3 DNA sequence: TGTGCCAGCAGCACTCCCTCAGGGGGCTCTAGCACAGATACGCAGTATTTT. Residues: CASSTPSGGSSTDTQYF.

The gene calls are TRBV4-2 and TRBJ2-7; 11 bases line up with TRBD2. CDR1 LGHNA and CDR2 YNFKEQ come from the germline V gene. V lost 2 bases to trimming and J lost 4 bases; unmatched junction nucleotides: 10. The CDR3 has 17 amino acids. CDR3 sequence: CASSQRQTSGSVYEQYF. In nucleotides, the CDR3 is TGTGCCAGCAGCCAACGTCAAACTAGCGGGAGTGTGTACGAGCAGTACTTC.

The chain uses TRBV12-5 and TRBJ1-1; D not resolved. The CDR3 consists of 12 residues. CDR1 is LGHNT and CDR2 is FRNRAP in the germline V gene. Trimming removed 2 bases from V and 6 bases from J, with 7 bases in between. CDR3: CASGLSQSEAFF. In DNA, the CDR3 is TGTGCTAGTGGTTTGAGTCAGTCTGAAGCTTTCTTT.

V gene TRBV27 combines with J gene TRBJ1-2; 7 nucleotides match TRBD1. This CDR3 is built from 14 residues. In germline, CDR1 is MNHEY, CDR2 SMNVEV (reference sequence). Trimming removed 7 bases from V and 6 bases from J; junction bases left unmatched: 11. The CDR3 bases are TGTGCCAGCAAGAGGCAGGGGGATTTTGATGGCTACACCTTC. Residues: CASKRQGDFDGYTF.